This entry concerns a single T cell receptor (beta chain). What it binds is not known. The data were produced by immunoSEQ multiplex PCR, yet TCRdb's version contains in-frame clones alone and is incomplete. The sample includes some 180,000 clones, approximately 92% of them seen just once. This entry comes from a study of T cell responses to AZD1222 COVID-19 vaccine. Study as a whole: Combined were second doses at about 4 or about 12 weeks.

Deletions cut 0 bases from V and 0 bases from J, with 6 bases between. The germline gives CDR1 SGHVS, CDR2 FNYEAQ. The CDR3 sequence is 15 residues long. Study conclusions and caveats: The study found vaccine-associated CD4 TCRs spanning spike, dominant at 160-218 and 743-854. Of the AZD1222 recipients, only 5 or 6 were seropositive at baseline. Females made up more of the donors, who were largely white British, and clonal diversity may have come out too low.

The TCR was taken from an adult in good health. V is TRBV7-6 and J is TRBJ1-3, with D unclear. The sequencing used peripheral blood, collected on day 0 of AZD1222 vaccination. The CDR3 bases are TGTGCCAGCAGCTTAGCGCCTAGCTCTGGAAACACCATATATTTT. This encodes CASSLAPSSGNTIYF.